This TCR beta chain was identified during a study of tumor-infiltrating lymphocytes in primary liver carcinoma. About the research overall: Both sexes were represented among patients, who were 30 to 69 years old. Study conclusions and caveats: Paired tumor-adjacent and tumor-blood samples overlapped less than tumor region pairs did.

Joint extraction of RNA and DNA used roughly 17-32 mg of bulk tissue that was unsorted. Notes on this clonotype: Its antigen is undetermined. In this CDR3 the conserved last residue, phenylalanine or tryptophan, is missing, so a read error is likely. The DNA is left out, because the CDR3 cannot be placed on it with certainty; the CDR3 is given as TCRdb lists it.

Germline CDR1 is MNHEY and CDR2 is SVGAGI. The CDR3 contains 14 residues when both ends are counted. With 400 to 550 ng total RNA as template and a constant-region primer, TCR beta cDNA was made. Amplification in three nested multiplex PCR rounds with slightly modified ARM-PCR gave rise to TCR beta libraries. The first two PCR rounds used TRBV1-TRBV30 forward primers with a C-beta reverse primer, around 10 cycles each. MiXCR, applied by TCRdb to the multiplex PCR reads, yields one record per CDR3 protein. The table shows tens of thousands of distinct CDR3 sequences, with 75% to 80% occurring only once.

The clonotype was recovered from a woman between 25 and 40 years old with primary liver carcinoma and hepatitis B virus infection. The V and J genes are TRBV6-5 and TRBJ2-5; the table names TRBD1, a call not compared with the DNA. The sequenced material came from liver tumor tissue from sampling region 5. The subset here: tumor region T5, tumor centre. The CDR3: CASRPLGFQETRYL.